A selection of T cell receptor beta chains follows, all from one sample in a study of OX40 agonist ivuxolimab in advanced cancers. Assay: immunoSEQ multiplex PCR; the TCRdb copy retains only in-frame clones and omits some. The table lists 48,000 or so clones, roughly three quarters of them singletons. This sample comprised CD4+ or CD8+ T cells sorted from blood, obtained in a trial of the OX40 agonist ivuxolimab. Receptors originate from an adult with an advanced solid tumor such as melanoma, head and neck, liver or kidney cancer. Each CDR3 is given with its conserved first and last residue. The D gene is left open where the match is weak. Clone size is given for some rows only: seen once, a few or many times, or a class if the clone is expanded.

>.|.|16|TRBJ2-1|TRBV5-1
TGCGCCAGCAGCCCCATTCTAGCGAGCTCCTACAATGAGCAGTTCTTC
CASSPILASSYNEQFF
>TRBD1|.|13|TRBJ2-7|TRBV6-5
TGTGCCAGCAGTTACTCGGGACAGGGGGACGGTACCTTC
CASSYSGQGDGTF
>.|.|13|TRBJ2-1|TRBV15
TGTGCCACCAGCAAGCGAGCCTATAATGAGCAGTTCTTC
CATSKRAYNEQFF
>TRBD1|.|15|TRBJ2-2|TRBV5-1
TGCGCCAGCAGCACGGGACAGGGCAACACCGGGGAGCTGTTTTTT
CASSTGQGNTGELFF
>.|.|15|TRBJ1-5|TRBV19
TGTGCCAGTACTCTGGGGACACAACCCTATCAGCCCCAGCATTTT
CASTLGTQPYQPQHF
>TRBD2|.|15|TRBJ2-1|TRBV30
TGTGCCTGGAGTGTTCTAGCGGGAGGAGGCAATGAGCAGTTCTTC
CAWSVLAGGGNEQFF
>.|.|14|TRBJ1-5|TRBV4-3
TGCGCCAGCAGCCAAGGGCCAGACAATCAGCCCCAGCATTTT
CASSQGPDNQPQHF
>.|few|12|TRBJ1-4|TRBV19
TGTGCCAGTAGACGGATCAATGAAAAACTGTTTTTT
CASRRINEKLFF
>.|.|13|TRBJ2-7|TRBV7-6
TGTGCCAGCAGCTCCTTCGGTCCTTACGAGCAGTACTTC
CASSSFGPYEQYF
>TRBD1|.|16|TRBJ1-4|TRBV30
TGTGCCTGGAGTCTCGACCCCCGGGACAGGGGGTTAAAACTGTTTTTT
CAWSLDPRDRGLKLFF
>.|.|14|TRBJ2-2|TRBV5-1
TGCGCCAGCAGCACCGGACAGAACACCGGGGAGCTGTTTTTT
CASSTGQNTGELFF
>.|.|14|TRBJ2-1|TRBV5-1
TGCGCCAGCAGCTTTGGCGATTCATACAATGAGCAGTTCTTC
CASSFGDSYNEQFF
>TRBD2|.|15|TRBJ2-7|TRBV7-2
TGTGCCAGCAGCTTATCTAGCGGGAGGGCCTACGAGCAGTACTTC
CASSLSSGRAYEQYF
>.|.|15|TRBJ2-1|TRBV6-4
TGTGCCAGCAAGTACGAAGCGGACTCCTACAATGAGCAGTTCTTC
CASKYEADSYNEQFF
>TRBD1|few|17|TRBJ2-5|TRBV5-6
TGTGCCAGCAGCTTAGCTCCGGGACAGGGGTTGGGCGAGACCCAGTACTTC
CASSLAPGQGLGETQYF
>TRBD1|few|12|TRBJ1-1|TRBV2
TGTGCCAGGGGACAGATGAACACTGAAGCTTTCTTT
CARGQMNTEAFF
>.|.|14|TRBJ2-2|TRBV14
TGTGCCAGCAGCCTACAGGGACGGACCGGGGAGCTGTTTTTT
CASSLQGRTGELFF
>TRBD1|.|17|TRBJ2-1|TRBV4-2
TGTGCCAGCAGCCAAGATGTCGGGGACAGCGGTTGGAATGAGCAGTTCTTC
CASSQDVGDSGWNEQFF
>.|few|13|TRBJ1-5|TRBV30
TGTGCCTGGAATACAGGGAGGGTTCAGCCCCAGCATTTT
CAWNTGRVQPQHF
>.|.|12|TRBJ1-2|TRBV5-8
TGTGCCAGCAGCGCGGGACATTATGGCTACACCTTC
CASSAGHYGYTF
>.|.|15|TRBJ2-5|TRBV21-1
TGTGCCAGCAGCGCTCGGGACAGGGGAGGAGAGACCCAGTACTTC
CASSARDRGGETQYF
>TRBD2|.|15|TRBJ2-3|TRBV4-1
TGCGCCAGCAGCCCGTATGGGGAGGGATGGAATACGCAGTATTTT
CASSPYGEGWNTQYF
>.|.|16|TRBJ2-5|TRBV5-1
TGCGCCAGCAGCCCGACCCCCCCGGGAGTAGGAGAGACCCAGTACTTC
CASSPTPPGVGETQYF
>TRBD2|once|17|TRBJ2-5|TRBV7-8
TGTGCCAGCATCGGGGAGGCTAGCGGGAGGGGGCGAGAGACCCAGTACTTC
CASIGEASGRGRETQYF
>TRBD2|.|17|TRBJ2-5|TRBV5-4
TGTGCCAGCAGCCCGGGACTAGCGGGAGGTTTAGCTGAGACCCAGTACTTC
CASSPGLAGGLAETQYF
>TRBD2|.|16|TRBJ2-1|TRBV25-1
TGTGCCAGCAGTGCACTAGCGGGAACTGGGTGGAATGAGCAGTTCTTC
CASSALAGTGWNEQFF
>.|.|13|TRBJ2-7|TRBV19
TGTGCCAGTAGTAGGGCCCTAACCTACGAGCAGTACTTC
CASSRALTYEQYF
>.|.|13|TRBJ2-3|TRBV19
TGTGCCAGTAATACGGGGAGCACAGATACGCAGTATTTT
CASNTGSTDTQYF
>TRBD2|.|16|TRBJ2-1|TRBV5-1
TGCGCCAGCAGCCCTCTAGCGGGGAGCTCCTACAATGAGCAGTTCTTC
CASSPLAGSSYNEQFF
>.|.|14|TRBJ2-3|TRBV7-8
TGTGCCAGCAGCTTTGGGGTTGGCCGCGATACGCAGTATTTT
CASSFGVGRDTQYF
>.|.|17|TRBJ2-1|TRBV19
TGTGCCAGTAGTATAATGGGCGGCGGGATATCCTACAATGAGCAGTTCTTC
CASSIMGGGISYNEQFF
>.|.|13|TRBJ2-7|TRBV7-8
TGTGCCAGCAGTTACACGTTTAGCAGGGACTCTTACTTC
CASSYTFSRDSYF
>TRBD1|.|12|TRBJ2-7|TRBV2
TGTGCCGGCCGGGACAGGGGCTACGAGCAGTACTTC
CAGRDRGYEQYF
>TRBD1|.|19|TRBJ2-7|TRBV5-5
TGTGCCAGCAGCTTGAGAACAGGGGGACCGAACCCAAAAGCCTACGAGCAGTACTTC
CASSLRTGGPNPKAYEQYF
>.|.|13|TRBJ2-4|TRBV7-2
TGTGCCAGCAGCTTAGATTACGGGGGCATTCAGTACTTC
CASSLDYGGIQYF
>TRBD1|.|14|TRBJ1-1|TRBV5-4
TGTGCCAGCAGCCAGACAGGGGATGACACTGAAGCTTTCTTT
CASSQTGDDTEAFF
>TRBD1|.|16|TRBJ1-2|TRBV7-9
TGTGCCAGCAGCTTAGCGATCTTGGACAGGGGCGATGGCTACACCTTC
CASSLAILDRGDGYTF
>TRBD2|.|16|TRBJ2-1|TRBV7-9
TGTGCCAGCAGCTTATCTGCTAGCGGGAGATCCGGTGAGCAGTTCTTC
CASSLSASGRSGEQFF
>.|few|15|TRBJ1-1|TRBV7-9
TGTGCCAGCAGCGGAAAAGGGGGAATGAACACTGAAGCTTTCTTT
CASSGKGGMNTEAFF
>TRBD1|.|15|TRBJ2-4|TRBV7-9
TGTGCCAGCAGCCGGAATACAGGGGGAAGGAACATTCAGTACTTC
CASSRNTGGRNIQYF
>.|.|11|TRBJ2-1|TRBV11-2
TGTGCCAGCAGCAGGGACGGTAAGCAGTTCTTC
CASSRDGKQFF
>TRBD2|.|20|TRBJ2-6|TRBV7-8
TGTGCCAGCAGCTTAGCGCGGCTAGCGGGCTTAGGGGCTGGGGCCAACGTCCTGACTTTC
CASSLARLAGLGAGANVLTF
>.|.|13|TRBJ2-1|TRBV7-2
TGTGCCAGTCTACGGGGGAGTAACAATGAGCAGTTCTTC
CASLRGSNNEQFF
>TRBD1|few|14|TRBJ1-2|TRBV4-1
TGCGCCAGCAGCCAAACCCGGGACAGCTATGGCTACACCTTC
CASSQTRDSYGYTF
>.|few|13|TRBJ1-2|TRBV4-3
TGCGCCAGCAGCCGTACACTACTCTATGGCTACACCTTC
CASSRTLLYGYTF
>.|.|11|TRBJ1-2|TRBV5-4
TGTGCCAGCAGCTTCTCTTATGGCTACACCTTC
CASSFSYGYTF
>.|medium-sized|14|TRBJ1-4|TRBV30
TGTGCCTGGGTGCCGACGGACAGTGGGGAAAAACTGTTTTTT
CAWVPTDSGEKLFF
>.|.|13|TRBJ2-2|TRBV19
TGTGCCAGTAGTATAGAGAGCGTCGGGGAGCTGTTTTTT
CASSIESVGELFF
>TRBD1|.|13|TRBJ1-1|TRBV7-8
TGTGCCAGCAGCCTAACAGGGGGCGGTGAAGCTTTCTTT
CASSLTGGGEAFF
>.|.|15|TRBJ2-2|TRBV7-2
TGTGCCAGCAGCTTAGGATCCGGGAACACCGGGGAGCTGTTTTTT
CASSLGSGNTGELFF
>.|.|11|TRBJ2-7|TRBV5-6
TGTGCCAGCAGACTCAGAGGCGAGCAGTACTTC
CASRLRGEQYF
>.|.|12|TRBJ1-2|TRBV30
TGTGCCTGGAGTCTCGGGACCACTGGCTACACCTTC
CAWSLGTTGYTF
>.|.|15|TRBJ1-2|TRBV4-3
TGCGCCAGCAGCCAAGATCAGGAGGTAGCCCGGGGCTACACCTTC
CASSQDQEVARGYTF
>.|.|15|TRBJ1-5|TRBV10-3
TGTGCCATCAGTGAGTCATTAGGGTCGAATCAGCCCCAGCATTTT
CAISESLGSNQPQHF
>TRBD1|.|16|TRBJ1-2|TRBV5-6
TGTGCCAGCAGCCCGGGACAGGGAAGGGATAACTATGGCTACACCTTC
CASSPGQGRDNYGYTF
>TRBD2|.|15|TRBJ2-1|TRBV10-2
TGCGCCACACAGCGGGAGATAAGCTCCTACAATGAGCAGTTCTTC
CATQREISSYNEQFF
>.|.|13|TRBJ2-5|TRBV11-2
TGTGCCAGCAGCTTACGCATCCAAGAGACCCAGTACTTC
CASSLRIQETQYF
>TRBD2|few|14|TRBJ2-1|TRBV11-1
TGTGCCAGCTTGCCGGGAGGGTATGACAATGAGCAGTTCTTC
CASLPGGYDNEQFF
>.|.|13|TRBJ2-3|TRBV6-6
TGTGCCAGCAGTCCGCCTGAGACAGATACGCAGTATTTT
CASSPPETDTQYF
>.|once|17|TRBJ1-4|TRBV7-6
TGTGCCAGCAGCTTAGAGTCATGGTCCGCAACTAATGAAAAACTGTTTTTT
CASSLESWSATNEKLFF